The clone carrying this T cell receptor beta chain was seen a few times. Its antigen is not known. The germline V gene encodes CDR1 LNHDA and CDR2 SQIVND (reference sequence). Trimming left V 3 bases short and J 6 bases short, with 6 bases between. The CDR3 runs 12 residues. TCRdb re-derived calls from the 5' RACE reads in MiXCR, one entry per CDR3 protein. The top ten hold around 12% of the sample, which has approximately 570,000 distinct CDR3 sequences, over 15% seen once. The data derive from a study of T-cell memory formation after mild COVID-19. Study details: Among the donors, TCR clusters were largely specific to each donor.

Findings and caveats of the study: CD8+ contracting clones occupied EMRA, while CD4+ ones occupied mainly CM and EM.

The receptor comes from an adult woman who had mild COVID-19 (a few samples of this study predate the infection). Cell type and time point are not known. Material: PBMCs or a T cell subset sorted from them (not recorded which). The J gene is TRBJ2-1, the V gene TRBV19, with D unclear. CDR3 nucleotide sequence: TGTGCCAGTAGTATCCGGTTCAATGAGCAGTTCTTC. Residues: CASSIRFNEQFF.